Listed below are T cell receptor beta chains from one sample, sequenced in a study of cytomegalovirus exposure and HLA in healthy donors. TCRdb's table, derived via immunoSEQ multiplex PCR, lists solely in-frame clones and lacks some. The sample table includes 110,000 to 150,000 clones. The sample comprised PBMCs. Receptors originate from a young woman in good health and CMV-seronegative. The CDR3 runs from the conserved cysteine through the conserved F or W. The D gene is left open where the match is weak.

D	V	J	DNA	CDR3
.	TRBV7-5	TRBJ1-2	TGTGCCAGAAGCCAAGCATTCAGGGAAGGCTACACCTTC	CARSQAFREGYTF
.	TRBV18	TRBJ1-2	TGTGCCAGCTCACCCAGGGACACGGAGACCTATGGCTACACCTTC	CASSPRDTETYGYTF
TRBD2	TRBV10-3	TRBJ2-2	TGTGCCACCCGGACTAGCGGAAATGCGAACACCGGGGAGCTGTTTTTT	CATRTSGNANTGELFF
TRBD1	TRBV2	TRBJ1-4	TGTGCCAGCAGTGAAGGGCCAGGGGGTGAAAAACTGTTTTTT	CASSEGPGGEKLFF
.	TRBV29-1	TRBJ1-2	TGCAGCGGGCTTTTAACGGGTAACTATGGCTACACCTTC	CSGLLTGNYGYTF
.	TRBV7-2	TRBJ1-2	TGTGCCAGCAGCTTAGCGTCGACAGGAGGCACCGGCTACACCTTC	CASSLASTGGTGYTF
TRBD1	TRBV7-9	TRBJ1-1	TGTGCCAGCAGCTACCCCGGGACAGCCCTATGGAACACTGAAGCTTTCTTT	CASSYPGTALWNTEAFF
TRBD1	TRBV11-2	TRBJ1-4	TGTGCCAGCAGCTTATCCGGGACAGGGCGTAATGAAAAACTGTTTTTT	CASSLSGTGRNEKLFF
TRBD2	TRBV4-1	TRBJ2-5	TGCGCCAGCAGCCAAGATGGGAGGGCAGGAGAGACCCAGTACTTC	CASSQDGRAGETQYF
TRBD2	TRBV29-1	TRBJ2-1	TGCAGCGGAAATTTACAGGGAACGACTAGCGGTTATGACAATGAGCAGTTCTTC	CSGNLQGTTSGYDNEQFF
.	TRBV6-1	TRBJ1-4	TGTGCCAGCAGTGAACCAGGGATTGAAAAACTGTTTTTT	CASSEPGIEKLFF
.	TRBV7-2	TRBJ1-5	TGTGCCAGCAGCTTTTGGGGGGACGGTCAGCCCCAGCATTTT	CASSFWGDGQPQHF
TRBD1	TRBV5-1	TRBJ2-7	TGCGCCAGCAGCTTGTCACAGGGGGCCTCCTACGAGCAGTACTTC	CASSLSQGASYEQYF
.	TRBV11-2	TRBJ2-3	TGTGCCAGCAGCTCCTACACAGATACGCAGTATTTT	CASSSYTDTQYF
TRBD1	TRBV6-4	TRBJ1-1	TGTGCCAGCAGTGACTCTAGGGGAGGTGGACAGGGGGCGCGAACAGCTTTCTTT	CASSDSRGGGQGARTAFF
TRBD2	TRBV5-4	TRBJ2-1	TGTGCCAGCAGCTTGAAAAGCGGGGTCTACAATGAGCAGTTCTTC	CASSLKSGVYNEQFF
TRBD1	TRBV28	TRBJ1-2	TGTGCCAGCAGTAAGACAGGGTCGAGAGGCTACACCTTC	CASSKTGSRGYTF
.	TRBV5-1	TRBJ2-3	TGCGCCAGCAGTCGGGTCGGGGGGCTCTTTACAGATACGCAGTATTTT	CASSRVGGLFTDTQYF
TRBD1	TRBV6-1	TRBJ1-1	TGTGCCAGCAGCAGGACAGGGTGGGCTTTCTTT	CASSRTGWAFF
TRBD2	TRBV28	TRBJ2-1	TGTGCCAGCAGTTCCACCCTTTGGTCTAGCGGGAGAATGAATGAGCAGTTCTTC	CASSSTLWSSGRMNEQFF
TRBD2	TRBV6-1	TRBJ2-1	TGTGCCAGCACCCTGACTAGCTTTTTTTACAATGAGCAGTTCTTC	CASTLTSFFYNEQFF
TRBD1	TRBV6-5	TRBJ2-1	TGTGCCAGCATTCCCGTTCAGGGGGCATGGAATGAGCAGTTCTTC	CASIPVQGAWNEQFF
TRBD1	TRBV7-6	TRBJ2-7	TGTGCCAGCAGCTTTAGGACAGGGGACAACGAGCAGTACTTC	CASSFRTGDNEQYF
.	TRBV6-5	TRBJ1-4	TGTGCCAGCAGACGCCTCTCCGGACAGTCCAGAAAACTGTTTTTT	CASRRLSGQSRKLFF
TRBD1	TRBV5-4	TRBJ2-7	TGTGCCAGCAGCTTAACGGGACAGGGATCCTACGAGCAGTACTTC	CASSLTGQGSYEQYF
TRBD1	TRBV30	TRBJ2-7	TGTGCCTGGAGTGCACAGGGGACCGAGCAGTACTTC	CAWSAQGTEQYF
TRBD2	TRBV2	TRBJ2-1	TGTGCCAGCAAGGCTAGCGGGAGCTCCTACAATGAGCAGTTCTTC	CASKASGSSYNEQFF
.	TRBV7-9	TRBJ2-3	TGTGCCAGCAGCCTACTAGGGGATACGCAGTATTTT	CASSLLGDTQYF
.	TRBV5-4	TRBJ2-1	TGTGCCAGCAGGGGTACAGGGATCGGCTCCTACAATGAGCAGTTCTTC	CASRGTGIGSYNEQFF
.	TRBV5-4	TRBJ2-7	TGTGCCAGCAGCCAAGAGGCTCTAGCGATATACGAGCAGTACTTC	CASSQEALAIYEQYF
TRBD1	TRBV5-1	TRBJ1-1	TGCGCCAGCAGCCTGGGACAGGAGAACACTGAAGCTTTCTTT	CASSLGQENTEAFF
.	TRBV11-2	TRBJ2-7	TGTGCCAGCAGCTTGGCGGGTCCCTACGAGCAGTACTTC	CASSLAGPYEQYF
TRBD2	TRBV7-3	TRBJ2-1	TGTGCCAGCAGCTTAGTAGCGGGTACCTCCTACAATGAGCAGTTCTTC	CASSLVAGTSYNEQFF
TRBD1	TRBV27	TRBJ2-7	TGTGCCAGCAGTGGGGACAGGCACTACGAGCAGTACTTC	CASSGDRHYEQYF
.	TRBV19	TRBJ1-3	TGTGCCAGTACAGGTTCTGGAAACACCATATATTTT	CASTGSGNTIYF
TRBD1	TRBV7-9	TRBJ1-1	TGTGCCAGCAGCTTAGTGGGGGACAGGGTCATGAACACTGAAGCTTTCTTT	CASSLVGDRVMNTEAFF
TRBD1	TRBV4-3	TRBJ1-1	TGCGCCAGCAGCCAAGAACCCGGACAGGGGGGAACTGAAGCTTTCTTT	CASSQEPGQGGTEAFF
TRBD1	TRBV5-5	TRBJ1-2	TGTGCCAGCAGCTTAAGCAGGGGGGTCGGGGGCTACACCTTC	CASSLSRGVGGYTF
TRBD2	TRBV19	TRBJ2-1	TGTGCCAGTAGTCGTAGCGGGAGAGTCTACAATGAGCAGTTCTTC	CASSRSGRVYNEQFF
TRBD2	TRBV5-1	TRBJ2-5	TGCGCCAGCAGCTTGGCTTTGGGGGGGTCTTCAGGCCAGTACTTC	CASSLALGGSSGQYF
TRBD1	TRBV4-2	TRBJ2-1	TGTGCCAGCAGCCAAGGGACAGGGGGCGACGCTGAGCAGTTCTTC	CASSQGTGGDAEQFF
TRBD1	TRBV29-1	TRBJ2-7	TGCAGCGTTGAAACGACAGGGGAAGGGTACGAGCAGTACTTC	CSVETTGEGYEQYF
.	TRBV2	TRBJ2-1	TGTGCCAGCACGTTTACTTCGGGTTCTCAGTTCTTC	CASTFTSGSQFF
TRBD1	TRBV2	TRBJ2-3	TGTGCCAGCAGTGAACCCACAGGGGGGCTCACAGATACGCAGTATTTT	CASSEPTGGLTDTQYF
.	TRBV11-2	TRBJ2-7	TGTGCCAGCAGCTTAGCCCGGACTTCCTACGAGCAGTACTTC	CASSLARTSYEQYF
TRBD2	TRBV11-2	TRBJ2-1	TGTGCCAGCAGTTGGGGGGGAAACTACAATGAGCAGTTCTTC	CASSWGGNYNEQFF
TRBD2	TRBV5-1	TRBJ2-5	TGCGCCAGCGGGGCAGGGAGGGGCCGAGAGACCCAGTACTTC	CASGAGRGRETQYF
.	TRBV19	TRBJ1-5	TGTGCCAGTAGGCACAGGGCTGGGGATCAGCCCCAGCATTTT	CASRHRAGDQPQHF
.	TRBV27	TRBJ2-5	TGTGCCAGCAGTTTATTAGTGGAGAAAGAGACCCAGTACTTC	CASSLLVEKETQYF
TRBD2	TRBV7-3	TRBJ2-1	TGTGCCAGCAGCAGGACTAGCGCATCCAATGAGCAGTTCTTC	CASSRTSASNEQFF
.	TRBV18	TRBJ1-4	TGTGCCAGCTCACTGGGGGCAGCTAATGAAAAACTGTTTTTT	CASSLGAANEKLFF
TRBD2	TRBV30	TRBJ2-5	TGTGCCTGGAACCGGGGGACTAGCGGGGAGCGAAATATGATGGAGACCCAGTACTTC	CAWNRGTSGERNMMETQYF
.	TRBV5-6	TRBJ2-1	TGTGCCAGCAGCTTTCGGGGGTCCTTCTCCTATGAGCAGTTCTTC	CASSFRGSFSYEQFF
.	TRBV7-6	TRBJ2-1	TGTGCCAGCAGCTCCGTTGCGGGGAGCTCCTACAATGAGCAGTTCTTC	CASSSVAGSSYNEQFF
.	TRBV9	TRBJ1-5	TGTGCCAGCAGCGTAGGGACAGTTAGCAATCAGCCCCAGCATTTT	CASSVGTVSNQPQHF
.	TRBV11-2	TRBJ2-7	TGTGCCAGCAGCTTAGGCGGGGGCAGTAAGGGGCAGTACTTC	CASSLGGGSKGQYF
TRBD2	TRBV19	TRBJ2-2	TGTGCCAGTACTGTACAGGCGGGAGCGACCGGGGAGCTGTTTTTT	CASTVQAGATGELFF
.	TRBV19	TRBJ2-3	TGTGCCAGTAGTATTGGAGGGCTGACAGATACGCAGTATTTT	CASSIGGLTDTQYF
.	TRBV9	TRBJ1-1	TGTGCCAGCAGCGTTCAGGGGCAGGTGAACACTGAAGCTTTCTTT	CASSVQGQVNTEAFF
TRBD1	TRBV27	TRBJ1-5	TGTGCCAGCAGCCGGACAGGCAATTATCAGCCCCAGCATTTT	CASSRTGNYQPQHF